This T cell receptor (beta chain) came from a study of blood T cell repertoires in COVID-19. Study-level background: Some COVID-19 samples were acute and others convalescent; all came from the United States, Italy and Spain. From T cells, B-cell-depleted T cells, or PBMCs came the material, which was cDNA or gDNA.

This CDR3 has 13 amino acids. With 5 bases clipped from V and 6 bases from J, the junction kept 4 bases outside the gene matches. CDR1 and CDR2 from the germline V gene are SEHNR and FQNEAQ (reference sequence). Authors' processing steps: Amplification of reference gene primers provided the estimated nucleated cell counts. The method was immunoSEQ multiplex PCR; TCRdb's version includes in-frame clones alone and lacks a portion of them. V and J calls and clone size come straight from that table; D and trimming were deduced from the DNA. The sample lists some 150,000 clones; roughly 86% were seen once.

The rearrangement links TRBV7-9 to TRBJ2-3; 8 nucleotides agree with TRBD1. Input material: peripheral blood. This receptor was taken from a woman in her forties or fifties with acute or convalescent COVID-19. CDR3: CASSPRGPDTQYF. The CDR3 nucleotides are TGTGCCAGCAGCCCCAGGGGGCCTGATACGCAGTATTTT.